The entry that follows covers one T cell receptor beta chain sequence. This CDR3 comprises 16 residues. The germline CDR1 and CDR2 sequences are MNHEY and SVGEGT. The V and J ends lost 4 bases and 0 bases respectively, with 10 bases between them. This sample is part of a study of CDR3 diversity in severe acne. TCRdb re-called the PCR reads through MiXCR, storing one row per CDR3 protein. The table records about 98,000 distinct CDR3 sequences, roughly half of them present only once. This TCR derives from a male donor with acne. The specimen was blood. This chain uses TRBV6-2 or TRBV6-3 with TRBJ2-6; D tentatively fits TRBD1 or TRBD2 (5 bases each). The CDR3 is CASSWDLGSGANVLTF. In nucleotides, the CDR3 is TGTGCCAGCAGTTGGGACCTGGGCTCTGGGGCCAACGTCCTGACTTTC.